This T cell receptor beta chain was sequenced in a study of a mutant IDH1 vaccine in newly diagnosed glioma. This sample's time point: baseline, week 1 (first vaccination visit). Treatment indicated: pre-vaccination baseline after standard-of-care therapy. Each tumor in the donors was a new WHO grade 3 or 4 astrocytoma, IDH1-mutant and ATRX-lost. Libraries were prepared by immunoSEQ multiplex PCR; TCRdb keeps only in-frame clonotypes and omits some of them. Of approximately 20,000 clones detected, approximately 85% appear once; the ten largest clones hold approximately 5%. Germline V CDR1 and CDR2: LGHNA, YSLEER. The CDR3 is made up of 16 amino acids. The ends were cut back, 0 bases at V and 3 bases at J, with 13 bases in the middle.

The chain combines TRBV4-3 with TRBJ2-3; TRBD2 might be the D (5 bases). The specimen comprised PBMCs, sampled from a glioma patient treated with radiotherapy, temozolomide or both. This clonotype was sampled from a man aged 35-49 years with glioma. CDR3 protein: CASSQDPRDRTDTQYF. The CDR3 nucleotides read TGCGCCAGCAGCCAAGATCCCCGGGATAGGACAGATACGCAGTATTTT.